Included here is one T cell receptor (beta chain) sequence, with context. This specimen comes from a study of blood T cell repertoires in COVID-19. Study-level information: Acute and convalescent COVID-19 specimens originated in the United States, Italy and Spain.

In the authors' methods: Estimated nucleated cell counts came from reference gene primer amplification. TCRdb keeps only in-frame clones here, not all; method: immunoSEQ multiplex PCR. Clone size and the V and J calls come from that table; the DNA yielded D and trimming. The table includes about 160,000 clones, about three quarters detected once. The receptor was isolated from a man between 60 and 75 years old with acute or convalescent COVID-19. Sequences were obtained from peripheral blood.

Here the CDR3 DNA reads TGTGCCAGCAGTTTTTGGACAGGTGAAGCTTTCTTT. This gives the protein CASSFWTGEAFF. The chain recombines TRBV27 with TRBJ1-1; 7 bases match TRBD1. Trimming at V came to 3 bases and at J to 7 bases, leaving 2 bases not matched to a gene. This CDR3 spans 12 amino acids. Germline lookup yields CDR1 MNHEY and CDR2 SMNVEV (reference sequence).